One T cell receptor (beta chain) is described in this entry. The CDR3 is 13 amino acids. In germline, CDR1 is SNHLY, CDR2 FYNNEI. V lost 9 bases and J 1 base, leaving 13 bases between the germline ends. Libraries were prepared by immunoSEQ multiplex PCR; TCRdb keeps only in-frame clonotypes and omits some of them. The data show approximately 19,000 clones, 80% to 95% seen once. These data belong to a study of OX40 agonist ivuxolimab in advanced cancers. The chain couples TRBV2 to TRBJ2-7; D unclear. The material sequenced was CD4+ or CD8+ T cells sorted from blood, taken in a trial of the OX40 agonist ivuxolimab. This receptor was taken from an adult with an advanced solid tumor such as melanoma, head and neck, liver or kidney cancer. CDR3 DNA sequence: TGTGCCAGTGCCCGACTGGATTCCTACGAGCAGTACTTC. Amino acid sequence: CASARLDSYEQYF. The variable domain in full, with the rest retrieved from reference TRBV2 and TRBJ2-7, is EPEVTQTPSHQVTQMGQEVILRCVPISNHLYFYWYRQILGQKVEFLVSFYNNEISEKSEIFDDQFSVERPDGSNFTLKIRSTKLEDSAMYFCASARLDSYEQYFGPGTRLTVT.